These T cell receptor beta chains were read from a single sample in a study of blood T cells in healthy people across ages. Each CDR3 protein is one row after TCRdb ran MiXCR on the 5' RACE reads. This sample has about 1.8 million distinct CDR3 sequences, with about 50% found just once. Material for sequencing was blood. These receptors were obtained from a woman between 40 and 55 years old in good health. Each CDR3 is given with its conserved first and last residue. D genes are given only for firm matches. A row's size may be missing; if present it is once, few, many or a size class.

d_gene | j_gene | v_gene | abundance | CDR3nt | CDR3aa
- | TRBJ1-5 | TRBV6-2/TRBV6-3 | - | TGTGCCAGCAGTTACGGCAGGGCTGATCAGCCCCAGCATTTT | CASSYGRADQPQHF
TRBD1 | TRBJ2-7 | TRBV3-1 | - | TGTGCCAGCAGCCAAGCCGCGACAGGGGACGAGCAGTACTTC | CASSQAATGDEQYF
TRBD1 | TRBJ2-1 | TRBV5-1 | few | TGCGCCAGCAGCTTGACAGGGGAAGAGCAGTTCTTC | CASSLTGEEQFF
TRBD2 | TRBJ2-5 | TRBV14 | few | TGTGCCAGCAGCCAAACGCGCCGCGGGGGGCCACAAGAGACCCAGTACTTC | CASSQTRRGGPQETQYF
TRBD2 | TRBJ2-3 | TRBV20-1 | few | TGCAGTGCCCTATATACTAGCGGGGCACTAAGCACAGATACGCAGTATTTT | CSALYTSGALSTDTQYF
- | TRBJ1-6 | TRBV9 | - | TGTGCCAGCAGGGGAACAGAAAATAATTCACCCCTCCACTTT | CASRGTENNSPLHF
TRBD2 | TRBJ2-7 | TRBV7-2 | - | TGTGCCAGCAGCTCATACGGGACTAGCGGAACCTACGAGCAGTACTTC | CASSSYGTSGTYEQYF
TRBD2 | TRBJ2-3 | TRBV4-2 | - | TGTGCCAGCAGCCAAGATGGGGGGGTGACGAAGGATACGCAGTATTTT | CASSQDGGVTKDTQYF
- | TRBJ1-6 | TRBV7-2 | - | TGTGCCAGCAGCCCCGGGGCCACCCCAGGCTCACCCCTCCACTTT | CASSPGATPGSPLHF
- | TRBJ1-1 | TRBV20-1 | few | TGCAGTGCTAGAGATACTTGGAGGGAAACTAACACTGAAGCTTTCTTT | CSARDTWRETNTEAFF
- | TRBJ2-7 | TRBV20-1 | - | TGCAGTGCTAGAGACTCATCCAGGGGGGCCTACGAGCAGTACTTC | CSARDSSRGAYEQYF
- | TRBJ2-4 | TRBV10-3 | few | TGTGCCATCAGTGAGTCGATTAACGGGGCAGGGGCCAAAAACATTCAGTACTTC | CAISESINGAGAKNIQYF
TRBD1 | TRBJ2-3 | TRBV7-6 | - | TGTGCCAGCAGCTTCCCGACAGGGATGCCAGATACGCAGTATTTT | CASSFPTGMPDTQYF
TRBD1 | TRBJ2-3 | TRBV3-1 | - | TGTGCCAGCAGCCAACCGGACAGGGGGCAGAATACGCAGTATTTT | CASSQPDRGQNTQYF
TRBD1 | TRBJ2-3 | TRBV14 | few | TGTGCCAGCAGCCAGGACCCGGGACAGGGCGCAGATACGCAGTATTTT | CASSQDPGQGADTQYF
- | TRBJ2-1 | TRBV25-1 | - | TGTGCCAGCAGTGAAATGAGGATAAGTGAGCAGTTCTTC | CASSEMRISEQFF
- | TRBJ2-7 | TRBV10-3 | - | TGTGCCATCAACCCGGACAGCTCCTACGAGCAGTACTTC | CAINPDSSYEQYF
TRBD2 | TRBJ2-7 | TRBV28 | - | TGTGCCAGCAGTTCGACTTTCGGGACTAGCGGGGTCTACGAGCAGTACTTC | CASSSTFGTSGVYEQYF
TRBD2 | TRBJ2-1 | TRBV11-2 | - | TGTGCCAGCAGCTCGAACGGACTAGCGGGGGGCCATGGTGAGCAGTTCTTC | CASSSNGLAGGHGEQFF
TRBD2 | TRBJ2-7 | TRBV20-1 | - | TGCAGTGCTAGAGACCAGACTAGCGGGAGGTCGCCCGAGCAGTACTTC | CSARDQTSGRSPEQYF
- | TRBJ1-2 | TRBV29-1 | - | TGCAGCGTTGAAGATAGATCAGTTCGGGGCTACACCTTC | CSVEDRSVRGYTF
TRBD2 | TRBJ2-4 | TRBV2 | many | TGTGCCAGCAGCCACGGACTAGCGGGGGTGGACCTAGCCAAAAACATTCAGTACTTC | CASSHGLAGVDLAKNIQYF
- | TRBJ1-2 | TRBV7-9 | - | TGTGCCAGCAGCGCAACAGAGGGCTATGGCTACACCTTC | CASSATEGYGYTF
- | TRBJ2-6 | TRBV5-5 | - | TGTGCCAGCAGCTTGGTTGCGGGCCTAGGGGCCAACGTCCTGACTTTC | CASSLVAGLGANVLTF
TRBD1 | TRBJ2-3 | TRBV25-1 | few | TGTGCCAGCAGTGACCCCGGGACAGTCACAGATACGCAGTATTTT | CASSDPGTVTDTQYF
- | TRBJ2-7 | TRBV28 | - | TGTGCCAGCAGTTTGCAGGGATCGGGCTCCTACAATGAGCAGTACTTC | CASSLQGSGSYNEQYF
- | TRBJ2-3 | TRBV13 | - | TGTGCCAGCAGCTATCCGCCTGGGGTGGCAGATACGCAGTATTTT | CASSYPPGVADTQYF
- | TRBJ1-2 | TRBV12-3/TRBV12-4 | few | TGTGCCAGCAGTCCTACCGGGACGGACTATGGCTACACCTTC | CASSPTGTDYGYTF
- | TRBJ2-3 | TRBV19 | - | TGTGCCAGTAGTCTCAGACAGAGTAGCACAGATACGCAGTATTTT | CASSLRQSSTDTQYF
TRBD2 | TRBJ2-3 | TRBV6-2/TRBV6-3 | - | TGTGCCAGCAGTTCCTTAGCGGGGACCCCAAATACGCAGTATTTT | CASSSLAGTPNTQYF
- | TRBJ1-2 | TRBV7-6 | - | TGTGCCAGCAGCCCCCCCGCCGCTAACTATGGCTACACCTTC | CASSPPAANYGYTF